This TCR beta chain was sequenced in a study of T cells in Graves' hyperthyroidism and ophthalmopathy. Every diagnosis used clinical symptoms, serum thyroxine and TRAb, thyroid ultrasound and orbital computed tomography. This CDR3 region has 13 residues. V was shortened by 3 bases and J by 4 bases, with 9 bases between the two germline ends. Amplified TCR beta CDR3 regions derived from RNA transcripts. With the HTBI primer set, the TCR CDR3 went through a first round of RT-PCR. From the multiplex PCR reads, TCRdb called clonotypes with MiXCR, one entry per CDR3 protein. Among approximately 700,000 distinct CDR3 sequences listed, approximately 42% were seen once.

Source material: peripheral blood or thyroid tissue (not recorded which). The chain carries TRBV12-3 or TRBV12-4 and TRBJ1-1; weak D call: TRBD1 (6 bases). The TCR comes from an adult man with Graves' disease, either hyperthyroidism or ophthalmopathy (not recorded which). In nucleotides, the CDR3 is TGTGCCAGCAGTTTTCAGGGGTTCACTGAAGCTTTCTTT. This encodes CASSFQGFTEAFF.